Given below is one T cell receptor beta chain in context. Antigen specificity is unknown. The sample originates from a study of T cells in Graves' hyperthyroidism and ophthalmopathy. Study at large: The authors collected peripheral blood at initial diagnosis, before any treatment. Study observations and caveats: A model of 13 V-J pairs discriminated ophthalmopathy from stable hyperthyroidism.

The CDR3 sequence is 16 residues long. Looked up from germline, CDR1 is MNHEY and CDR2 is SMNVEV (reference sequence). The V segment lost 6 bases and the J segment 8 bases; nucleotides outside the gene matches: 15. RNA transcripts gave rise to amplified TCR beta CDR3 regions. In the first-round RT-PCR of the TCR CDR3, the HTBI primer set was used. A single record per CDR3 protein comes from TCRdb applying MiXCR to the multiplex PCR reads. Of about 250,000 distinct CDR3 sequences in the sample, 22% are singletons; the top ten hold around two thirds. Input material: blood. The V gene is TRBV27, the J gene TRBJ2-1; 8 positions match TRBD2. The sequence was collected from a man aged 25 to 40 with Graves' ophthalmopathy. CDR3 region: CASSNLLSGSGYEQFF. CDR3 nucleotide sequence: TGTGCCAGCAGCAACCTACTAAGCGGGAGTGGGTATGAGCAGTTCTTC.